This T cell receptor (beta chain) was observed in a study of cytomegalovirus exposure and HLA in healthy donors. With 60 Vbeta and 13 Jbeta primers, the PCR was carried out. Authors' data handling: An analysis that came later counted 60 million to 80 million unique TCR beta chains, approximately 10 million shared. The assay was immunoSEQ multiplex PCR, and TCRdb's table has in-frame clones only and misses some. That table is the source of V, J and clone size, and D and trimming were worked out from the DNA. The sample yields approximately 76,000 clones, around 70% seen once. These donors counted as nominally healthy when sampled, but unrecorded immune exposures were likely. Trimming took 3 bases from V and 1 from J, leaving 7 bases between them. Germline V CDR1 and CDR2: SGHNT, YYREEE (reference sequence). The CDR3 contains 13 residues.

The V and J genes are TRBV5-4 and TRBJ1-1; D remains unclear. This sequence originates from a woman in her thirties or forties in good health and CMV-seropositive. The source material was PBMCs. The CDR3 protein is CASSSPGNTEAFF. As DNA, the CDR3 is TGTGCCAGCAGCTCGCCGGGGAACACTGAAGCTTTCTTT.